A single sample is the source of the 22 T cell receptor beta chains below, sequenced in a study of blood T cell repertoires in COVID-19. Profiled with immunoSEQ multiplex PCR; TCRdb holds only in-frame clones, not every one. The sample lists about 170,000 clones; around three quarters were seen once. The specimen sequenced was PBMCs or T cells enriched from blood (not recorded which). The receptors were sampled from a woman aged 70 to 79 in a cohort exposed to, infected with or recovered from COVID-19 (not recorded which).

Of note for this clone: The same CDR3 also results from other DNA sequences found in this sample. The rearrangement links TRBV9 to TRBJ2-3; TRBD2 matches at 8 bases. Trimming took 2 bases from V and 0 from J; bases not matched to a gene: 2. The CDR3 contains 15 residues. Germline CDR1 is SGDLS and CDR2 is YYNGEE. The CDR3 nucleotides read TGTGCCAGCAGCGTGGGCGGGGGGAGCACAGATACGCAGTATTTT. Its translation: CASSVGGGSTDTQYF. The full variable domain, with the rest looked up from reference TRBV9 and TRBJ2-3, is DSGVTQTPKHLITATGQRVTLRCSPRSGDLSVYWYQQSLDQGLQFLIQYYNGEERAKGNILERFSAQQFPDLHSELNLSSLELGDSALYFCASSVGGGSTDTQYFGPGTRLTVL.

This chain connects TRBV29-1 to TRBJ2-1; 8 bases fit TRBD2. The length of the CDR3 is 12 residues. CDR1 and CDR2 from the germline V gene are SQVTM and ANQGSEA. Germline trimming cut 7 bases from V and 3 bases from J; bases unmatched to any gene: 2. CDR3 protein: CSALADYNEQFF. The CDR3 DNA reads TGCAGCGCACTAGCGGACTACAATGAGCAGTTCTTC.

The chain employs TRBV28 and TRBJ1-2, with TRBD1 identical over 8 bases. Germline-derived CDR1 and CDR2 are MDHEN and SYDVKM. Germline trimming cut 6 bases from V and 4 bases from J; bases unmatched to any gene: 7. The CDR3 is made up of 14 amino acids. CDR3 region: CASSQDRESYGYTF. DNA for the CDR3: TGTGCCAGCAGCCAGGACAGGGAAAGCTATGGCTACACCTTC.

The rearrangement joins TRBV28 to TRBJ2-3; 9 bases map to TRBD1. The V gene end was trimmed by 7 bases and the J gene end by 10 bases; junction bases not matched to a gene: 21. Germline V gene data show CDR1 as MDHEN and CDR2 as SYDVKM. CDR3 size: 17 residues. CDR3 protein: CASTLSGTGRARESQYF. Written as DNA, the CDR3 is TGTGCCAGCACCCTCTCCGGGACAGGGAGGGCCCGGGAGTCGCAGTATTTT.

The rearrangement links TRBV6-2 or TRBV6-3 to TRBJ2-1; no firm D call. The CDR3 consists of 11 residues. CDR1 and CDR2 (germline): MNHEY, SVGEGT. V lost 5 bases and J 4 bases, leaving 3 bases between the germline ends. This chain's CDR3 is CASSLYNEQFF. In DNA, the CDR3 is TGTGCCAGCAGTCTTTACAATGAGCAGTTCTTC.

V and J are TRBV4-3 and TRBJ2-4; TRBD1 matches at 8 bases. Germline CDR1 is LGHNA and CDR2 is YSLEER. V trimming: 3 bases; J trimming: 5 bases; junction bases outside the gene matches: 6. The CDR3 totals 15 residues. The CDR3 here is CASSHTSTGENIQYF. For the CDR3, the DNA is TGCGCCAGCAGCCACACCTCGACAGGGGAAAACATTCAGTACTTC.

The chain combines TRBV10-3 with TRBJ1-4, with TRBD1 identical over 7 bases. The CDR3 is 17 residues long. V shed 2 bases, J shed 1 base, and the junction held 7 bases outside the gene matches. Germline V gene data show CDR1 as ENHRY and CDR2 as SYGVKD. CDR3 region: CAISETPRQGTNEKLFF. CDR3 bases: TGTGCCATCAGTGAGACCCCACGACAGGGAACTAATGAAAAACTGTTTTTT.

The V call is TRBV18, the J call TRBJ2-1, with 7 bases identical to TRBD2. Trimming took 3 bases from V and 13 from J; bases not matched to a gene: 9. The CDR3 is 13 amino acids. Germline values: CDR1 KGHSH, CDR2 LQKENI. The CDR3 sequence is CASSPVQAGFQFF. CDR3 coding DNA: TGTGCCAGCTCACCGGTACAAGCGGGATTCCAGTTCTTC. The full variable domain, in which reference TRBV18 and TRBJ2-1 provide the parts outside the CDR3, is NAGVMQNPRHLVRRRGQEARLRCSPMKGHSHVYWYRQLPEEGLKFMVYLQKENIIDESGMPKERFSAEFPKEGPSILRIQQVVRGDSAAYFCASSPVQAGFQFFGPGTRLTVL.

This chain connects TRBV7-9 to TRBJ2-7, with 7 bases fitting TRBD1. The CDR3 spans 12 residues. The ends lost 9 bases at V and 4 bases at J; junction bases unmatched: 6. The germline V gene has CDR1 SEHNR and CDR2 FQNEAQ (reference sequence). CDR3 residues: CARRTGSYEQYF. Written as DNA, the CDR3 is TGTGCCAGACGGACAGGCTCTTACGAGCAGTACTTC.

The chain has TRBV15 and TRBJ2-1; weak D call: TRBD1 (6 bases). Germline V gives CDR1 LNHNV, CDR2 YYDKDF (reference sequence). With 1 base removed from V and 5 bases from J, the gap between germline ends came to 9 bases. This CDR3 region has 14 residues. As DNA, the CDR3 is TGTGCCACCAGCAGAGGCAGGGGCGACAATGAGCAGTTCTTC. Translated, it gives CATSRGRGDNEQFF.

The chain recombines TRBV7-9 with TRBJ1-1; 7 bases match TRBD1. The CDR3 extends over 16 amino acids. Germline V lookup: CDR1 SEHNR, CDR2 FQNEAQ (reference sequence). V was clipped by 1 base and J by 3 bases; unmatched bases: 8. The CDR3 nucleotides read TGTGCCAGCAGCTTAGGATATAGCCAGGGGGACACTGAAGCTTTCTTT. Translation: CASSLGYSQGDTEAFF.

The chain recombines TRBV27 with TRBJ1-1; D call uncertain. Germline loops: CDR1 MNHEY, CDR2 SMNVEV (reference sequence). V was pared by 2 bases and J by 1 base, with 11 bases between. This CDR3 is built from 15 residues. The CDR3 loop reads CASSLGRRPNTEAFF. CDR3 coding DNA: TGTGCCAGCAGTTTAGGGCGACGACCGAACACTGAAGCTTTCTTT.

This chain joins TRBV7-2 and TRBJ1-1; D gene unclear. Looked up from germline, CDR1 is SGHTA and CDR2 is FQGNSA. This CDR3 has 15 amino acids. With 8 bases removed from V and 4 bases from J, the gap between germline ends came to 20 bases. CDR3 protein: CASFPPPGYGTEAFF. The CDR3 coding sequence is TGTGCCAGCTTCCCCCCCCCGGGATATGGCACTGAAGCTTTCTTT.

V gene TRBV7-9 combines with J gene TRBJ2-3; maybe TRBD2 (5 bases). V was cut by 5 bases and J by 1 base, with 13 bases left in between. The CDR3 has 15 residues. Per germline, CDR1 SEHNR and CDR2 FQNEAQ (reference sequence). The CDR3 loop is CASSRPGIRTDTQYF. The DNA of the CDR3 is TGTGCCAGCAGCCGACCGGGGATTCGCACAGATACGCAGTATTTT.

The rearrangement joins TRBV28 to TRBJ2-3; 7 nucleotides align to TRBD2. Per the germline V gene, CDR1 is MDHEN and CDR2 is SYDVKM. The CDR3 totals 15 residues. With 3 bases clipped from V and 2 bases from J, the junction kept 5 bases outside the gene matches. Here the CDR3 DNA reads TGTGCCAGCAGTTTTGGTGGGAGGGCCACAGATACGCAGTATTTT. Protein product: CASSFGGRATDTQYF.

V and J are TRBV15 and TRBJ1-1; TRBD1 is a possible D gene (6 bases). The CDR3 length is 13 residues. Germline V CDR1 and CDR2: LNHNV, YYDKDF (reference sequence). The ends were cut back, 0 bases at V and 8 bases at J, with 10 bases in the middle. Here the CDR3 reads CATSRDGRGEAFF. DNA of the CDR3: TGTGCCACCAGCAGAGATGGCAGGGGCGAAGCTTTCTTT.

CDR3: CAIRGNERGQPQHF. DNA of the CDR3: TGTGCCATCAGGGGGAACGAACGGGGACAGCCCCAGCATTTT. V gene TRBV10-3 combines with J gene TRBJ1-5; D is uncertain. The V end lost 6 bases, the J end lost 7 bases, and 16 bases lay between the germline ends. The germline CDR1 and CDR2 sequences are ENHRY and SYGVKD. The CDR3 covers 14 residues.

In its sample, this clone ranks as large (0.1 to 1%). This sequence joins TRBV19 and TRBJ1-3; 8 bases line up with TRBD1. This CDR3 comprises 13 residues. The junction had 1 base not matched to a gene; V was cut back by 5 bases and J by 4 bases. Germline assignment: CDR1 LNHDA and CDR2 SQIVND (reference sequence). CDR3 in DNA: TGTGCCAGTAGTGGGGACAGGGGAAACACCATATATTTT. Translating it yields CASSGDRGNTIYF. Full variable domain (rest looked up from reference TRBV19 and TRBJ1-3): DGGITQSPKYLFRKEGQNVTLSCEQNLNHDAMYWYRQDPGQGLRLIYYSQIVNDFQKGDIAEGYSVSREKKESFPLTVTSAQKNPTAFYLCASSGDRGNTIYFGEGSWLTVV.

The chain combines TRBV2 with TRBJ1-6, with D possibly matching TRBD1 (6 bases). Trimming took 8 bases from V and 4 from J, leaving 18 bases between them. CDR3 length: 16 residues. Germline-derived CDR1 and CDR2 are SNHLY and FYNNEI. CDR3 nucleotide sequence: TGTGCCAGCTCTCCAACCGGGACACATTATAATTCACCCCTCCACTTT. As protein: CASSPTGTHYNSPLHF.

The genes are TRBV7-3 and TRBJ2-3; 9 bases map to TRBD2. The CDR3 is 16 residues long. In germline, CDR1 is SGHTA, CDR2 FQGTGA. The junction had 9 bases not matched to a gene; V was cut back by 5 bases and J by 3 bases. The CDR3 region is CASSPLAGALTDTQYF. CDR3 coding DNA: TGTGCCAGCAGCCCGTTAGCGGGAGCCCTAACAGATACGCAGTATTTT. Variable domain in full (rest from reference TRBV7-3 and TRBJ2-3): GAGVSQTPSNKVTEKGKYVELRCDPISGHTALYWYRQSLGQGPEFLIYFQGTGAADDSGLPNDRFFAVRPEGSVSTLKIQRTERGDSAVYLCASSPLAGALTDTQYFGPGTRLTVL.

This clone was counted between two and nine times. V gene TRBV28 combines with J gene TRBJ1-1; the D gene is possibly TRBD1 (5 bases). Germline CDR1 reads MDHEN; CDR2 reads SYDVKM. This CDR3 is built from 13 residues. Trimming left V 7 bases short and J 5 bases short, with 14 bases between. DNA for the CDR3: TGTGCCAGCACCCTTGCTCAGGGAACTGAAGCTTTCTTT. Amino acids: CASTLAQGTEAFF.

J is TRBJ1-2 and V is TRBV5-4, with D perhaps matching TRBD1 (6 bases). The CDR3 sequence is 13 residues long. The germline V gene has CDR1 SGHNT and CDR2 YYREEE (reference sequence). The V and J ends lost 0 bases and 8 bases respectively, with 11 bases between them. CDR3 nucleotide sequence: TGTGCCAGCAGCTTGGCAGGGGTGGAAGGCTACACCTTC. Protein: CASSLAGVEGYTF.